This T cell receptor beta chain was identified during a study of beta chain features in type 1 diabetes. Expressed TCRB transcripts were sequenced because the isolated RNA had all been reverse transcribed beforehand. TCRdb's table, derived via immunoSEQ multiplex PCR, lists solely in-frame clones and lacks some. The data hold about 350,000 clones, with 15% to 20% observed a single time. Germline-derived CDR1 and CDR2 are KGHSH and LQKENI. This CDR3 region has 15 residues. J lost 3 bases, V lost 3 bases, and 8 bases had no gene match. The sequence derives from a woman under 30 in good health. This chain joins TRBV18 and TRBJ2-7; TRBD1 aligns across 7 bases. Specimen: naive CD4+ T cells from blood. For the CDR3, the DNA is TGTGCCAGCTCACCGACCGGGACAGATCTCTACGAGCAGTACTTC. This gives the protein CASSPTGTDLYEQYF.